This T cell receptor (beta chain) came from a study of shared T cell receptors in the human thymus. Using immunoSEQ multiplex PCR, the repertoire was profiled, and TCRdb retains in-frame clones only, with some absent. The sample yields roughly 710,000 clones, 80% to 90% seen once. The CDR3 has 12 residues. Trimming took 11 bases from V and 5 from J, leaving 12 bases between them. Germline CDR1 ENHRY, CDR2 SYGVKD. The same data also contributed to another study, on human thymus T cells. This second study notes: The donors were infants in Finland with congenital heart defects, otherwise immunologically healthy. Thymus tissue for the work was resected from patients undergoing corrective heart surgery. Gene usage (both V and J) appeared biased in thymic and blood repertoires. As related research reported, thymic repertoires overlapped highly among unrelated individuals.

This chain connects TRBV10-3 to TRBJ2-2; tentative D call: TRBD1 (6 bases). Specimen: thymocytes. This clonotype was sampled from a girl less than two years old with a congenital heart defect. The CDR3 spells CASHRATGELFF. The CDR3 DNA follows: TGTGCCTCCCACAGGGCGACCGGGGAGCTGTTTTTT.